This paragraph covers one T cell receptor beta chain sequence. Its matching antigen is unknown. Within the sample, other DNA sequences also encode this same CDR3. Trimming removed 3 bases at V and 6 bases at J, with 8 bases between. CDR3 length: 12 residues. In germline, CDR1 is SGHDT, CDR2 YYEEEE. The sample comes from a study of shared clonotypes between healthy human individuals. Assay: immunoSEQ multiplex PCR; the TCRdb copy retains only in-frame clones and omits some. The sample holds a few million clones, about 92% seen once. Notes on the study in general: Sampling used blood alone; tissue repertoires probably differ.

The donors, healthy adults who were HIV-negative, had experienced no recent acute infections or vaccinations. The V gene is TRBV5-6, the J gene TRBJ2-3, with unresolved D. Sequencing input: naive CD4+ T cells from PBMCs. Subset indicated: CD45RA+ positively selected. The sequence was collected from a man in his late teens or twenties in good health. Some clones in this sample may be carry-over from other donors' samples. CDR3 in DNA: TGTGCCAGCAGCTCGATAGGCGATACGCAGTATTTT. Protein sequence: CASSSIGDTQYF.